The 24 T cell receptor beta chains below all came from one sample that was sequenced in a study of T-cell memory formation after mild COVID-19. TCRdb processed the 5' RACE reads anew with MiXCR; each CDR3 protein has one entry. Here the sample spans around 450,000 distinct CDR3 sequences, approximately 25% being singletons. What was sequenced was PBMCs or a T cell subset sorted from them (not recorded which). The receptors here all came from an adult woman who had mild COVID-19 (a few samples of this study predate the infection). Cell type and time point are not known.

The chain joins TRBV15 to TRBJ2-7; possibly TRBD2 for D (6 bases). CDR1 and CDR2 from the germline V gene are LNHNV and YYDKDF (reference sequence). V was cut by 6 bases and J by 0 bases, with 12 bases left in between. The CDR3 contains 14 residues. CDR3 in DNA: TGTGCCACCAGTCGCGGGGCGAGCTCCTACGAGCAGTACTTC. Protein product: CATSRGASSYEQYF.

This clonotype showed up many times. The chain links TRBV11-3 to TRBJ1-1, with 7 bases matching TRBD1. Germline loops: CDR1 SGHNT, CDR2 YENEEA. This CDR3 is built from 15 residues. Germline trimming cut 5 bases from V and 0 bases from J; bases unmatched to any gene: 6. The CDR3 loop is CASSPPGQLNTEAFF. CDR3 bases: TGTGCCAGCAGCCCTCCGGGACAGCTGAACACTGAAGCTTTCTTT.

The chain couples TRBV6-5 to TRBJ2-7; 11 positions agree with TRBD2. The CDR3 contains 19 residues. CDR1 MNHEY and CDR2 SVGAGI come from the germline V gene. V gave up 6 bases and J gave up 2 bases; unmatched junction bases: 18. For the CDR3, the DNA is TGTGCCAGCAGGACAGAAACCAATCGACTAGCGGGGATAACCTACGAGCAGTACTTC. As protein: CASRTETNRLAGITYEQYF.

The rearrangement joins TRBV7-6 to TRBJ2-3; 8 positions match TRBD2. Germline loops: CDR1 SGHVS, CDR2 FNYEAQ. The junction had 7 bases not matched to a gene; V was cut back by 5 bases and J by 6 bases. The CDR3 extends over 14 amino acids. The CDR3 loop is CASSLLGTRDTQYF. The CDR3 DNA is TGTGCCAGCAGCCTACTAGGGACTAGGGATACGCAGTATTTT.

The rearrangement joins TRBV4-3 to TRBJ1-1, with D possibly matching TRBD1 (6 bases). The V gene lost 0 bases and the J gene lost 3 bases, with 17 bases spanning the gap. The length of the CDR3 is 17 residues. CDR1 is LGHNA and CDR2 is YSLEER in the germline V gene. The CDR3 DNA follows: TGCGCCAGCAGCCAAGAGGCGAATCTATGGGGGCACACTGAAGCTTTCTTT. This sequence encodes CASSQEANLWGHTEAFF.

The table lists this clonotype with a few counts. CDR3 region: CASTRGYAEQYF. The CDR3 nucleotides are TGTGCCTCCACCCGCGGGTACGCCGAGCAGTACTTC. V and J are TRBV30 and TRBJ2-7, with D maybe TRBD2 (5 bases). V dropped 7 bases and J dropped 6 bases, with 16 bases sitting between them. This CDR3 is built from 12 residues. Germline assignment: CDR1 GTSNPN and CDR2 SVGIG (reference sequence).

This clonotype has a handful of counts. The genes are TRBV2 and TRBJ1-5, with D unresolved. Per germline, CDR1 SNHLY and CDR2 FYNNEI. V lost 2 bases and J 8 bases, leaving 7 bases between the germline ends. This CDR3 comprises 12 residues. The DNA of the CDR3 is TGTGCCAGCAGTGAACAGAAGAAGCCCCAGCATTTT. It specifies CASSEQKKPQHF.

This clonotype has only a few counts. CDR3 DNA sequence: TGTGCCAGCAGCTCTGGGACTAGCGGGACTGTCGGGAGTACGCAGTATTTT. It specifies CASSSGTSGTVGSTQYF. The gene calls are TRBV7-2 and TRBJ2-3, with 13 bases that match TRBD2. From germline, CDR1 is SGHTA and CDR2 FQGNSA. The CDR3 loop spans 17 amino acids. V dropped 4 bases and J dropped 8; count of bases not matched to a gene: 12.

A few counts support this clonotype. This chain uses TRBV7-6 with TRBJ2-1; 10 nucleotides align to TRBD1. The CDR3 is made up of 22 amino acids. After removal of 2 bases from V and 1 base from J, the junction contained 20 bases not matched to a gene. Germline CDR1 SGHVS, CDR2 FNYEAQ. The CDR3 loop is CASSLRQDRGGPGDRSYNEQFF. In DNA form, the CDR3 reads TGTGCCAGCAGCTTAAGGCAGGACAGGGGGGGGCCCGGCGATAGGTCCTACAATGAGCAGTTCTTC.

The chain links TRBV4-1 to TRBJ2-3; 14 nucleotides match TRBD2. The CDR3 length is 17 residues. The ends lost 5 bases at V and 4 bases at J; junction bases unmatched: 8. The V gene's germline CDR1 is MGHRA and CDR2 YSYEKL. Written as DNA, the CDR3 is TGCGCCAGCAGCTCGAGGATGACTAGCGGGGGGGCAGATACGCAGTATTTT. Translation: CASSSRMTSGGADTQYF.

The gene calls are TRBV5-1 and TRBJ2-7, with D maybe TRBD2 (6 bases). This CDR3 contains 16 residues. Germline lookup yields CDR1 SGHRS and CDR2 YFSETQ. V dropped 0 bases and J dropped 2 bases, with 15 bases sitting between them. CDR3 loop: CASSLAGLGIPYEQYF. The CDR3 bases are TGCGCCAGCAGCTTGGCGGGACTCGGGATCCCCTACGAGCAGTACTTC.

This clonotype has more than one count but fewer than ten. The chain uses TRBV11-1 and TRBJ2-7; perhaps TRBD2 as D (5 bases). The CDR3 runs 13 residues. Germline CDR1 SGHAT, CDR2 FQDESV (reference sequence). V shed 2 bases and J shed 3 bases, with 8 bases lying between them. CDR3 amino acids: CASSLRLHYEQYF. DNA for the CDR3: TGTGCCAGCAGCTTAAGACTACACTACGAGCAGTACTTC. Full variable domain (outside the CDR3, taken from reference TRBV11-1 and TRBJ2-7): EAEVAQSPRYKITEKSQAVAFWCDPISGHATLYWYRQILGQGPELLVQFQDESVVDDSQLPKDRFSAERLKGVDSTLKIQPAELGDSAMYLCASSLRLHYEQYFGPGTRLTVT.

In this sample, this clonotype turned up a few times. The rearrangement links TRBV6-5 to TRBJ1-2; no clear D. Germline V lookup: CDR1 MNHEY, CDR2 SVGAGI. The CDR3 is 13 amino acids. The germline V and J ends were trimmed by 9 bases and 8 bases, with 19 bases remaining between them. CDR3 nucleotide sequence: TGTGCCAGTGTCTCCACCACGAGAGGAGGCTACACCTTC. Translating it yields CASVSTTRGGYTF.

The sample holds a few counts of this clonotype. This CDR3 reads CASSQLIGGREAGANVLTF. DNA of the CDR3: TGTGCCAGCAGCCAACTCATTGGGGGCCGGGAGGCTGGGGCCAACGTCCTGACTTTC. The chain employs TRBV3-1 and TRBJ2-6, with D tentatively TRBD2 (7 bases). Trimming stripped 2 bases from V and 2 bases from J, with 19 bases between. The CDR3 spans 19 residues. Germline lookup yields CDR1 LGHDT and CDR2 YNNKEL (reference sequence).

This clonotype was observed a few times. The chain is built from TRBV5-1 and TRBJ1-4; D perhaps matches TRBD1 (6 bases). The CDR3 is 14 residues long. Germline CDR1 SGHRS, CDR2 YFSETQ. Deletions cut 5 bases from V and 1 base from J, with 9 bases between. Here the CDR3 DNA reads TGCGCCAGCAGACAGGGTTTAACTAATGAAAAACTGTTTTTT. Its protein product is CASRQGLTNEKLFF. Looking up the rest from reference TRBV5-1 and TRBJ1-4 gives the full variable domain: KAGVTQTPRYLIKTRGQQVTLSCSPISGHRSVSWYQQTPGQGLQFLFEYFSETQRNKGNFPGRFSGRQFSNSRSEMNVSTLELGDSALYLCASRQGLTNEKLFFGSGTQLSVL.

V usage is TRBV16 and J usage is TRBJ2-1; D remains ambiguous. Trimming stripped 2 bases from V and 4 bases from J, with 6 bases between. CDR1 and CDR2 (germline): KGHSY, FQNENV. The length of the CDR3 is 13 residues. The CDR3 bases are TGTGCCAGCAGCCAACAACTTTACAATGAGCAGTTCTTC. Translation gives CASSQQLYNEQFF.

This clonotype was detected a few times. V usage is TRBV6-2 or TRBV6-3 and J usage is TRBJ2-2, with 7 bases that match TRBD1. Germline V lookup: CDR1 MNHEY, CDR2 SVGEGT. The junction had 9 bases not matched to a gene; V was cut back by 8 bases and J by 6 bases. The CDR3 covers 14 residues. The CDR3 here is CASRLAGTAGELFF. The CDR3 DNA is TGTGCCAGCCGATTAGCTGGGACAGCCGGGGAGCTGTTTTTT.

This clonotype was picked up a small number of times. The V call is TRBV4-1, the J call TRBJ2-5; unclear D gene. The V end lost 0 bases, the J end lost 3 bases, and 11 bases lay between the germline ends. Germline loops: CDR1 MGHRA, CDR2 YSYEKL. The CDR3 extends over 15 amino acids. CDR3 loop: CASSQDGPRKETQYF. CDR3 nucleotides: TGCGCCAGCAGCCAAGATGGTCCCAGAAAAGAGACCCAGTACTTC.

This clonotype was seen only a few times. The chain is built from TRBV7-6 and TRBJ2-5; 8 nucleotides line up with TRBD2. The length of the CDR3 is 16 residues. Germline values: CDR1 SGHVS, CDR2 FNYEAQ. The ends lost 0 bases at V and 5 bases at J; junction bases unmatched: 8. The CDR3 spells CASSLAAGGPRETQYF. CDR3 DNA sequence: TGTGCCAGCAGCTTAGCGGCGGGAGGCCCCCGGGAGACCCAGTACTTC.

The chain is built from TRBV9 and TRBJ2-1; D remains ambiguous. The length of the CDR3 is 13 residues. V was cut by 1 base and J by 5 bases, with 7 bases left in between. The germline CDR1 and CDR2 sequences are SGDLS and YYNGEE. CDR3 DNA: TGTGCCAGCAGCGTAAGGGTTGACAATGAGCAGTTCTTC. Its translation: CASSVRVDNEQFF. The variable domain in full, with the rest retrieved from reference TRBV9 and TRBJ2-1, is DSGVTQTPKHLITATGQRVTLRCSPRSGDLSVYWYQQSLDQGLQFLIQYYNGEERAKGNILERFSAQQFPDLHSELNLSSLELGDSALYFCASSVRVDNEQFFGPGTRLTVL.

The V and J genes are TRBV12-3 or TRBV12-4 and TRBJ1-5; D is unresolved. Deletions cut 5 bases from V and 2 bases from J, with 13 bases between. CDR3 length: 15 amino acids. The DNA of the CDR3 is TGTGCCAGCAGTACCCGGAAGAGCGGCAATCAGCCCCAGCATTTT. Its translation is CASSTRKSGNQPQHF.

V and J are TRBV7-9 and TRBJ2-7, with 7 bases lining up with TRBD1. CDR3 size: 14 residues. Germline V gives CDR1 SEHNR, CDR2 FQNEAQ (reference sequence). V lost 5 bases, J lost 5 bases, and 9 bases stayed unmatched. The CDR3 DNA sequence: TGTGCCAGCAGCCGAGGGGGCTCGAGGAACGAGCAGTACTTC. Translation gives CASSRGGSRNEQYF.

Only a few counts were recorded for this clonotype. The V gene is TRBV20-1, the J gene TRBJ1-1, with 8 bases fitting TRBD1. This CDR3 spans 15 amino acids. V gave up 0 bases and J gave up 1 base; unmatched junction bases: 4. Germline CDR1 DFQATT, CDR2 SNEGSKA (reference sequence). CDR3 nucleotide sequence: TGCAGTGCTAGAGAGACAGGGGCCTGGAACACTGAAGCTTTCTTT. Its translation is CSARETGAWNTEAFF.

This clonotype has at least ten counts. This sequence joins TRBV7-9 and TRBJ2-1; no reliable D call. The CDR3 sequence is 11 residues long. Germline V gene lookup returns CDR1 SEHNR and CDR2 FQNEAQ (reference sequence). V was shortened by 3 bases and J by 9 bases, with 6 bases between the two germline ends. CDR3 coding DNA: TGTGCCAGCAGCTTGGCGAGTGAGCAGTTCTTC. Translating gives CASSLASEQFF.